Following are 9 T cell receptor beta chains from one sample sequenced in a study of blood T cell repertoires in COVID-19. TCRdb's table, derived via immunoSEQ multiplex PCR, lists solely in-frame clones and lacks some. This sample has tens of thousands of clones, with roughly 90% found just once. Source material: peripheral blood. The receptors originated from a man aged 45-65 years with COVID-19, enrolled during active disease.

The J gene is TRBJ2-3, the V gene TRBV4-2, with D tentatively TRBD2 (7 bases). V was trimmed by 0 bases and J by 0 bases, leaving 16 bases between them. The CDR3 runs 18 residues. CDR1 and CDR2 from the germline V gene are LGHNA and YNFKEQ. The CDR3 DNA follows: TGTGCCAGCAGCCAAGAGTTTACGGGGGGCGCTAGCACAGATACGCAGTATTTT. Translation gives CASSQEFTGGASTDTQYF.

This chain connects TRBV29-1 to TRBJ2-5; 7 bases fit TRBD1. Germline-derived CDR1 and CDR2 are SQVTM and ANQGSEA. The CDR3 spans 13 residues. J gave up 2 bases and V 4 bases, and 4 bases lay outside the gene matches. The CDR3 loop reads CSVGRGQQETQYF. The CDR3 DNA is TGCAGCGTTGGCAGGGGACAGCAAGAGACCCAGTACTTC.

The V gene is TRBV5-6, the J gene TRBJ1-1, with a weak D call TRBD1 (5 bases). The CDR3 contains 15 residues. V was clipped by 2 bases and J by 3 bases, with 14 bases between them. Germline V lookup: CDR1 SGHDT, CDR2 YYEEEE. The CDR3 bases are TGTGCCAGCAGCTTTGGGGCCAGCCGATACACTGAAGCTTTCTTT. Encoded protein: CASSFGASRYTEAFF.

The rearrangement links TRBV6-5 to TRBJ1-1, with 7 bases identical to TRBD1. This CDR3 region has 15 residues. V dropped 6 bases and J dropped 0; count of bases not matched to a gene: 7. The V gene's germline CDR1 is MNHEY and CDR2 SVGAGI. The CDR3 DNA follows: TGTGCCAGCAGGGACAGGTACTCCATGAACACTGAAGCTTTCTTT. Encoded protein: CASRDRYSMNTEAFF.

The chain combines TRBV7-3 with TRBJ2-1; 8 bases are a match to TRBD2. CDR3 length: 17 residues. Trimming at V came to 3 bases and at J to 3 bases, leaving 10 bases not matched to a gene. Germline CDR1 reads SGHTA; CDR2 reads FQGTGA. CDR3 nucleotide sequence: TGTGCCAGCAGCTTCGACACTAGCGGCACCCTCTACAATGAGCAGTTCTTC. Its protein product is CASSFDTSGTLYNEQFF.

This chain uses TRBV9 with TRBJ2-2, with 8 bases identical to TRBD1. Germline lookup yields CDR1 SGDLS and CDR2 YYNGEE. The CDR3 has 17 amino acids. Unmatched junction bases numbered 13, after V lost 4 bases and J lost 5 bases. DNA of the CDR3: TGTGCCAGCAGCCCCATTTTCGGACAGGGAGTAACCGGGGAGCTGTTTTTT. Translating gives CASSPIFGQGVTGELFF.

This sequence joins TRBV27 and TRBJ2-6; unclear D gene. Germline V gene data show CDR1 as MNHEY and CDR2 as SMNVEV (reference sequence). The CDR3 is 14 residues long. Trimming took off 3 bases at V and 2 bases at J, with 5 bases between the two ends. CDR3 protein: CASSFRAGANVLTF. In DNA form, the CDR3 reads TGTGCCAGCAGTTTTCGAGCTGGGGCCAACGTCCTGACTTTC.

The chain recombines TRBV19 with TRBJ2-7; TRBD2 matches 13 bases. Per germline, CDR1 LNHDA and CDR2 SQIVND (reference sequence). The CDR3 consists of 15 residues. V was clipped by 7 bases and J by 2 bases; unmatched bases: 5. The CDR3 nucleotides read TGTGCCAGTATCGGGACTAGCGGGACTACCTACGAGCAGTACTTC. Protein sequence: CASIGTSGTTYEQYF.

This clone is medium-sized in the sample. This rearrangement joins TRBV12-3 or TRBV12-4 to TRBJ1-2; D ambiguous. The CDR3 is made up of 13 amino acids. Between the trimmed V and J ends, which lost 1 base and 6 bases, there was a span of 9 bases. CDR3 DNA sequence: TGTGCCAGCAGTTTAGTACTCTCTCATGGCTACACCTTC. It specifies CASSLVLSHGYTF.